The clone carrying this T cell receptor (beta chain) occurred once. Its antigen remains unknown. The entry originates in a study of OX40 agonist ivuxolimab in advanced cancers. Across the study: Three patients, one with hepatocellular carcinoma and two with cutaneous melanoma, achieved partial responses. Study outcomes and limitations: Expanded clones tended on average to be more numerous among CD8+ T cells than CD4+.

Deletions cut 6 bases from V and 4 bases from J, with 13 bases between. Germline CDR1 MNHEY, CDR2 SMNVEV (reference sequence). The CDR3 is 14 residues long. Sequenced by immunoSEQ multiplex PCR; TCRdb stores in-frame clones only, minus some. The sample contains about 7,000 clones, roughly three quarters of which appear only once. The starting material was CD4+ or CD8+ T cells sorted from blood, obtained in a trial of the OX40 agonist ivuxolimab. The rearrangement uses TRBV27 and TRBJ1-3, with a possible D match to TRBD1 (5 bases). The sequence came from an adult with an advanced solid tumor such as melanoma, head and neck, liver or kidney cancer. The CDR3 DNA follows: TGTGCCAGCAGCTATTCCGGGGACGGAAACACCATATATTTT. Translating gives CASSYSGDGNTIYF.